The 24 T cell receptor beta chains below all came from one sample that was sequenced in a study of blood T cell repertoires in COVID-19. TCRdb keeps only in-frame clones here, not all; method: immunoSEQ multiplex PCR. Of about 190,000 clones detected, approximately 79% appear once; the ten largest clones hold around 12%. Source material: peripheral blood. The receptors come from a woman in her forties or fifties with acute or convalescent COVID-19.

The chain combines TRBV5-1 with TRBJ2-7, with D tentatively TRBD2 (5 bases). The germline V gene encodes CDR1 SGHRS and CDR2 YFSETQ. The CDR3 is 14 amino acids. The V end was cut by 0 bases, the J end by 2 bases, with 9 bases between. For the CDR3, the DNA is TGCGCCAGCAGCTTGGGGACGGGAACCTACGAGCAGTACTTC. Translation: CASSLGTGTYEQYF.

The V and J genes are TRBV30 and TRBJ1-5; D call uncertain. The CDR3 has 15 residues. Germline V lookup: CDR1 GTSNPN, CDR2 SVGIG (reference sequence). V shed 0 bases and J shed 0 bases, with 9 bases lying between them. The CDR3 DNA sequence: TGTGCCTGGAGTGTAAGAGGCATTAGCAATCAGCCCCAGCATTTT. Its protein product is CAWSVRGISNQPQHF. Combining the CDR3 with reference TRBV30 and TRBJ1-5 gives the whole variable domain SQTIHQWPATLVQPVGSPLSLECTVEGTSNPNLYWYRQAAGRGLQLLFYSVGIGQISSEVPQNLSASRPQDRQFILSSKKLLLSDSGFYLCAWSVRGISNQPQHFGDGTRLSIL.

V and J are TRBV19 and TRBJ2-2; D not certain. The V gene's germline CDR1 is LNHDA and CDR2 SQIVND (reference sequence). V lost 5 bases and J 5 bases, leaving 6 bases between the germline ends. CDR3 size: 12 residues. Here the CDR3 DNA reads TGTGCCAGTAGTCTACGTACCGGGGAGCTGTTTTTT. It translates to CASSLRTGELFF.

The chain is built from TRBV9 and TRBJ2-3; 7 bases fit TRBD2. Germline values: CDR1 SGDLS, CDR2 YYNGEE. V lost 0 bases and J lost 2; bases outside the gene matches: 6. This CDR3 is 16 amino acids long. CDR3 sequence (DNA): TGTGCCAGCAGCGTAGTAACGGGGGGATCCACAGATACGCAGTATTTT. Translation gives CASSVVTGGSTDTQYF.

The V and J genes are TRBV7-2 and TRBJ2-5; 7 positions match TRBD2. The CDR3 runs 14 residues. V dropped 1 base and J dropped 5; count of bases not matched to a gene: 4. CDR1 and CDR2 from the germline V gene are SGHTA and FQGNSA. The CDR3 spells CASSLGGSMETQYF. CDR3 DNA: TGTGCCAGCAGCTTAGGCGGGAGTATGGAGACCCAGTACTTC.

This clone was picked up one time. J is TRBJ1-2 and V is TRBV29-1; D ambiguous. V was trimmed by 4 bases and J by 0 bases, leaving 9 bases between them. CDR1 and CDR2 (germline): SQVTM, ANQGSEA. The CDR3 has 13 amino acids. The CDR3 sequence: CSVGGYTNYGYTF. The DNA for the CDR3 is TGCAGCGTTGGAGGGTACACTAACTATGGCTACACCTTC.

This chain joins TRBV5-1 and TRBJ1-6, with 11 bases that match TRBD1. Trimming at V came to 4 bases and at J to 9 bases, leaving 9 bases not matched to a gene. This CDR3 spans 16 amino acids. Germline CDR1 SGHRS, CDR2 YFSETQ. CDR3 sequence reads: CASSESRGTGGSPLHF. The CDR3 region has the DNA TGCGCCAGCAGCGAAAGTCGGGGGACAGGGGGTTCACCCCTCCACTTT. Drawing the rest from reference TRBV5-1 and TRBJ1-6, the complete variable domain is KAGVTQTPRYLIKTRGQQVTLSCSPISGHRSVSWYQQTPGQGLQFLFEYFSETQRNKGNFPGRFSGRQFSNSRSEMNVSTLELGDSALYLCASSESRGTGGSPLHFGNGTRLTVT.

V and J are TRBV10-1 and TRBJ1-4; no clear D. This CDR3 contains 13 residues. Germline lookup yields CDR1 WNHNN and CDR2 SYGVQD (reference sequence). The V end was cut by 10 bases, the J end by 8 bases, with 17 bases between. This chain's CDR3 is CAITLTLEEKLFF. Here the CDR3 DNA reads TGCGCCATCACTCTAACTCTGGAGGAAAAACTGTTTTTT.

The chain uses TRBV5-6 and TRBJ1-1; 9 bases align to TRBD1. This CDR3 has 13 amino acids. Germline trimming cut 6 bases from V and 7 bases from J; bases unmatched to any gene: 7. Germline V gene sequence: CDR1 SGHDT, CDR2 YYEEEE. The DNA of the CDR3 is TGTGCCAGCATCAAACAGGGGGCGGTTGAAGCTTTCTTT. Amino acids: CASIKQGAVEAFF.

This clone was picked up one time. This rearrangement joins TRBV27 to TRBJ2-5, with 7 bases that match TRBD1. Trimming cost V 3 bases and J 2 bases; bases outside gene matches: 3. Germline V gene sequence: CDR1 MNHEY, CDR2 SMNVEV (reference sequence). CDR3 length equals 14 residues. The chain's CDR3 is CASSFWDRQETQYF. The CDR3 DNA sequence: TGTGCCAGCAGTTTTTGGGACAGACAAGAGACCCAGTACTTC.

This chain links TRBV5-1 with TRBJ2-3, with 8 nucleotides matching TRBD2. The germline V gene has CDR1 SGHRS and CDR2 YFSETQ. With V trimmed by 6 bases and J by 0 bases, 3 bases remained unmatched. The CDR3 consists of 14 residues. CDR3 protein: CASIPSGSTDTQYF. In DNA, the CDR3 is TGCGCCAGCATACCTAGCGGGAGCACAGATACGCAGTATTTT.

V is TRBV29-1 and J is TRBJ2-1, with 7 bases matching TRBD1. The CDR3 runs 14 residues. Per the germline V gene, CDR1 is SQVTM and CDR2 is ANQGSEA. Losses at the gene ends were 1 base for V and 5 bases for J; bases not matched to a gene: 5. CDR3 in amino acids: CSVEGQGLNNEQFF. CDR3 in DNA: TGCAGCGTTGAAGGACAGGGATTGAACAATGAGCAGTTCTTC.

This clone was found a few times. V gene TRBV7-2 combines with J gene TRBJ1-1; 9 bases align to TRBD1. The J segment lost 7 bases and the V segment lost 0 bases, leaving 3 bases of the junction unmatched. CDR1 is SGHTA and CDR2 is FQGNSA in the germline V gene. CDR3 length: 14 amino acids. Here the CDR3 reads CASSLAPGQGEAFF. The CDR3 DNA reads TGTGCCAGCAGCTTAGCCCCGGGACAGGGTGAAGCTTTCTTT.

This clone was recorded once. The J gene is TRBJ2-6, the V gene TRBV5-6; 7 bases map to TRBD1. CDR1 is SGHDT, CDR2 YYEEEE, per germline. The ends lost 6 bases at V and 4 bases at J; junction bases unmatched: 19. The CDR3 runs to 19 residues. CDR3 nucleotide sequence: TGTGCCAGCATTACCCAGGGGGTCAGGGGGACGAAAGGGGCCAACGTCCTGACTTTC. Translation gives CASITQGVRGTKGANVLTF. Based on the CDR3 plus reference TRBV5-6 and TRBJ2-6, the full variable domain is DAGVTQSPTHLIKTRGQQVTLRCSPKSGHDTVSWYQQALGQGPQFIFQYYEEEERQRGNFPDRFSGHQFPNYSSELNVNALLLGDSALYLCASITQGVRGTKGANVLTFGAGSRLTVL.

The chain has TRBV13 and TRBJ2-1; 13 nucleotides line up with TRBD2. Per germline, CDR1 PRHDT and CDR2 FYEKMQ (reference sequence). The CDR3 extends over 16 amino acids. Germline trimming cut 4 bases from V and 9 bases from J; bases unmatched to any gene: 9. CDR3 loop: CASSSELAGGPSEQFF. DNA for the CDR3: TGTGCCAGCAGCTCCGAACTAGCGGGAGGGCCGAGTGAGCAGTTCTTC.

This chain links TRBV7-2 with TRBJ2-4; a possible D gene is TRBD2 (5 bases). This CDR3 has 16 amino acids. The germline gives CDR1 SGHTA, CDR2 FQGNSA. V dropped 6 bases and J dropped 0 bases, with 15 bases sitting between them. The CDR3 loop reads CASSSAGPLAKNIQYF. As DNA, the CDR3 is TGTGCCAGCAGTTCGGCGGGTCCCTTAGCCAAAAACATTCAGTACTTC.

This chain connects TRBV9 to TRBJ1-4; 7 positions match TRBD1. Germline V gene data show CDR1 as SGDLS and CDR2 as YYNGEE. J was trimmed by 4 bases and V by 3 bases; bases with no gene match: 6. The CDR3 spans 15 residues. The CDR3 bases are TGTGCCAGCAGCGCACGGGACAGTAATAATGAAAAACTGTTTTTT. This codes for CASSARDSNNEKLFF.

The rearrangement links TRBV20-1 to TRBJ1-4, with TRBD1 matching over 7 bases. V trimming: 3 bases; J trimming: 13 bases; junction bases outside the gene matches: 8. The CDR3 length is 12 residues. Germline CDR1 reads DFQATT; CDR2 reads SNEGSKA (reference sequence). CDR3 nucleotide sequence: TGCAGTGCTAGTTCCAACCAGGGGGGACTGTTTTTT. It codes for CSASSNQGGLFF.

The gene calls are TRBV5-5 and TRBJ1-6, with 7 bases lining up with TRBD1. CDR1 is SGHKS and CDR2 is YYEKEE in the germline V gene (reference sequence). This CDR3 is 15 amino acids long. With V trimmed by 4 bases and J by 5 bases, 6 bases remained unmatched. In nucleotides, the CDR3 is TGTGCCAGCAGCGTAGGGACAGTCGATAATTCACCCCTCCACTTT. Translating it yields CASSVGTVDNSPLHF.

The chain links TRBV28 to TRBJ2-7; 7 bases match TRBD1. This CDR3 comprises 15 residues. Trimming took 4 bases from V and 3 from J; bases not matched to a gene: 9. The V gene's germline CDR1 is MDHEN and CDR2 SYDVKM. The CDR3 loop is CASSSPFGTDYEQYF. The CDR3 DNA sequence: TGTGCCAGCAGTTCCCCCTTCGGGACAGACTACGAGCAGTACTTC.

This rearrangement joins TRBV6-2 or TRBV6-3 to TRBJ1-1, with no clear D. The CDR3 extends over 14 amino acids. The germline CDR1 and CDR2 sequences are MNHEY and SVGEGT. The V and J ends lost 3 bases and 1 base respectively, with 9 bases between them. The CDR3 DNA is TGTGCCAGCAGTTATTACGCAGAGAACACTGAAGCTTTCTTT. It yields the protein CASSYYAENTEAFF.

The V gene is TRBV7-2, the J gene TRBJ2-7, with D perhaps matching TRBD1 (6 bases). V dropped 4 bases and J dropped 3 bases, with 10 bases sitting between them. Germline-derived CDR1 and CDR2 are SGHTA and FQGNSA. This CDR3 spans 13 amino acids. The CDR3 here is CASSYGQHYEQYF. For the CDR3, the DNA is TGTGCCAGCAGCTACGGACAGCACTACGAGCAGTACTTC.

The gene calls are TRBV7-9 and TRBJ2-1; 15 positions match TRBD2. Germline values: CDR1 SEHNR, CDR2 FQNEAQ (reference sequence). V shed 4 bases and J 1 base; nucleotides not matched to a gene: 8. CDR3 length: 19 residues. CDR3 residues: CASSSNGLAGGLSYNEQFF. CDR3 nucleotide sequence: TGTGCCAGCAGCTCTAACGGACTAGCGGGAGGGTTATCCTACAATGAGCAGTTCTTC.

The rearrangement links TRBV14 to TRBJ1-3, with 7 bases lining up with TRBD1. This CDR3 is built from 15 residues. J gave up 4 bases and V 4 bases, and 7 bases lay outside the gene matches. Germline CDR1 is SGHDN and CDR2 is FVKESK. This chain's CDR3 is CASSRSGQYGNTIYF. For the CDR3, the DNA is TGTGCCAGCAGCCGGTCGGGACAGTACGGAAACACCATATATTTT.